The rows below give T cell receptor beta chains drawn from one sample of a study of T cell responses to AZD1222 COVID-19 vaccine. Using immunoSEQ multiplex PCR, the repertoire was profiled, and TCRdb retains in-frame clones only, with some absent. The sample lists 150,000 to 200,000 clones, about 85% occurring once. The sequenced sample was peripheral blood, obtained on day 0 of AZD1222 vaccination. Receptor source: an adult in good health. The CDR3 runs from the conserved cysteine through the conserved F or W. Each record gives: J gene, V gene, CDR3 protein.

TRBJ2-3 TRBV3-1/TRBV3-2 CASSRTLRGYTQYF
TRBJ1-2 TRBV6-5 CASSYEDSPNYGYTF
TRBJ2-3 TRBV19 CASSSLPGQGAADTQYF
TRBJ2-2 TRBV2 CASTRENTGELFF
TRBJ1-1 TRBV6-5 CASSSQGNGNTEAFF
TRBJ1-6 TRBV6-5 CASTYARYNSPLHF
TRBJ2-1 TRBV19 CASKFPGGNEQFF
TRBJ1-2 TRBV30 CAWTGRTANYGYTF
TRBJ2-5 TRBV29-1 CSVGLSQETQYF
TRBJ2-7 TRBV18 CASSPPRERAAYEQYF
TRBJ1-2 TRBV19 CASAKQGRGYGYTF
TRBJ1-2 TRBV2 CASSAGGPSYGYTF
TRBJ2-1 TRBV19 CASSIGLGLQFF
TRBJ2-7 TRBV4-2 CASSRDPSPGSEQYF
TRBJ2-2 TRBV27 CASTGGVGELFF
TRBJ2-7 TRBV18 CASSPSQGVSYEQYF
TRBJ2-2 TRBV13 CASIGQGTWKSGELFF
TRBJ2-6 TRBV11-2 CASSAQGAGANVLTF
TRBJ2-7 TRBV5-1 CASSFSPLYEQYF
TRBJ1-6 TRBV30 CAWTQGRGDSPLHF
TRBJ2-1 TRBV9 CASSKRTSGSNEQFF
TRBJ1-5 TRBV6-2/TRBV6-3 CASSTSHQPQHF
TRBJ2-1 TRBV5-1 CASSLGLAGNMQFF
TRBJ1-1 TRBV19 CASTLYGRGQGNTEAFF
TRBJ1-4 TRBV15 CATSGQGQGGEKLFF
TRBJ2-7 TRBV7-2 CASSPRRTGVSVYF
TRBJ2-2 TRBV6-5 CASRPKGGELFF
TRBJ2-1 TRBV5-1 CASALDGVLYNEQFF
TRBJ1-1 TRBV25-1 CASSEGGMNTEAFF
TRBJ2-1 TRBV6-5 CASSSPLAGAYNEQFF
TRBJ2-5 TRBV28 CASSWSRQETQYF
TRBJ1-2 TRBV5-1 CASSVGGVGGYTF
TRBJ2-1 TRBV5-5 CASSLGGLRQFF
TRBJ2-7 TRBV9 CASSVARQGAGEQYF
TRBJ1-2 TRBV7-8 CASSLVEGSSYGYTF
TRBJ1-2 TRBV20-1 CSASNVHRGRGYGYTF
TRBJ1-1 TRBV30 CAWSRGLRNTEAFF
TRBJ2-1 TRBV7-2 CASSSTAIGGGQFF
TRBJ2-2 TRBV27 CASSLLSTNTGELFF
TRBJ2-1 TRBV18 CASSPRLREGNEQFF
TRBJ2-1 TRBV18 CASSRGAGDEQFF
TRBJ1-1 TRBV7-8 CASSFLTGANTEAFF
TRBJ1-1 TRBV19 CASSVTGGTEAFF
TRBJ1-1 TRBV5-1 CASSLDGLLNTEAFF
TRBJ2-7 TRBV2 CASSPIGTSGIYEQYF
TRBJ1-5 TRBV20-1 CSASGGGSNQPQHF
TRBJ1-2 TRBV6-5 CASRPAGRANYGYTF
TRBJ1-2 TRBV5-5 CASSLSHTDYGYTF
TRBJ1-1 TRBV6-5 CASSWSDGANTEAFF
TRBJ2-7 TRBV9 CASSVSAGVDEQYF
TRBJ2-1 TRBV7-9 CASSLGNRGNEQFF
TRBJ2-3 TRBV18 CASSPLTSGNGIADTQYF
TRBJ2-1 TRBV6-5 CASKWRTNNEQFF
TRBJ2-7 TRBV27 CASGQGLAGVYEQYF
TRBJ2-3 TRBV30 CAWTLGGTDTQYF
TRBJ1-4 TRBV18 CASSAGGPEKLFF
TRBJ2-3 TRBV6-5 CASSPTGYTDTQYF